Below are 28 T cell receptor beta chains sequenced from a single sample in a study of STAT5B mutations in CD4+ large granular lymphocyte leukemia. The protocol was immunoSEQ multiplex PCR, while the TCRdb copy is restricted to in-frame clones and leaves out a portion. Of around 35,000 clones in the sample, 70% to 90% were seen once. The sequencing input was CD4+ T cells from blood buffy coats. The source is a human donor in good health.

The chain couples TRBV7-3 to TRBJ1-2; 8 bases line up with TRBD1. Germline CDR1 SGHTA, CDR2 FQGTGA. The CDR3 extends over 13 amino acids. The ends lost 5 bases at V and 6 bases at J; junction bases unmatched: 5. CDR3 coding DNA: TGTGCCAGCAGCCCCGGACAGGGCCATGGCTACACCTTC. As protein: CASSPGQGHGYTF.

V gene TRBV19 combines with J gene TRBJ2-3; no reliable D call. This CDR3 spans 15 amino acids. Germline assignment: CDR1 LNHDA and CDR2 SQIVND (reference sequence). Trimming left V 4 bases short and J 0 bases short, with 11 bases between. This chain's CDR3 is CASSTTAISTDTQYF. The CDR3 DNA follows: TGTGCCAGTAGTACGACGGCAATAAGCACAGATACGCAGTATTTT.

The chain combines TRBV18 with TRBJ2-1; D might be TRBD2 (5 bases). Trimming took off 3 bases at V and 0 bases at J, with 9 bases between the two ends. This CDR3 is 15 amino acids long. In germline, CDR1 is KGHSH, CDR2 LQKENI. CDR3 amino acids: CASSPGVDSYNEQFF. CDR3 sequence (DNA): TGTGCCAGCTCACCCGGGGTTGACTCCTACAATGAGCAGTTCTTC.

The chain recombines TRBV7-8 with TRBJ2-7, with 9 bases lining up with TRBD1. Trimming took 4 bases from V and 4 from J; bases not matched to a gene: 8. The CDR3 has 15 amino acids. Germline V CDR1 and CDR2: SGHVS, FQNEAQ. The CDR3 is CASSSRPDRGYEQYF. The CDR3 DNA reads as TGTGCCAGCAGCTCTAGACCGGACAGGGGTTACGAGCAGTACTTC.

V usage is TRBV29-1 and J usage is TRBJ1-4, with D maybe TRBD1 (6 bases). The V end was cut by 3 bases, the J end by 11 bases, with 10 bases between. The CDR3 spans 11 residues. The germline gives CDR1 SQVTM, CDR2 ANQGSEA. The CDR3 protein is CSVESGDKLFF. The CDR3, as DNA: TGCAGCGTTGAGTCAGGGGATAAACTGTTTTTT.

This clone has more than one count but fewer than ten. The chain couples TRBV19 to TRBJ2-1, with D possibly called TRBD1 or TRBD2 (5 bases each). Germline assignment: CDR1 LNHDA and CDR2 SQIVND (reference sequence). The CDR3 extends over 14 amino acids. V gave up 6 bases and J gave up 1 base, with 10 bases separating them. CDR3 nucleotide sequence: TGTGCCAGTAGGCAAGAGGGGTCCTACAATGAGCAGTTCTTC. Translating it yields CASRQEGSYNEQFF.

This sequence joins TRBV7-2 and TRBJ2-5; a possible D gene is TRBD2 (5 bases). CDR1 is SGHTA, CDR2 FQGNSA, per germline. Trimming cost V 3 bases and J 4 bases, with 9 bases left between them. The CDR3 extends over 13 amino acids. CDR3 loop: CASSFYSAETQYF. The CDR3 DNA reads TGTGCCAGCAGCTTTTATAGCGCAGAGACCCAGTACTTC.

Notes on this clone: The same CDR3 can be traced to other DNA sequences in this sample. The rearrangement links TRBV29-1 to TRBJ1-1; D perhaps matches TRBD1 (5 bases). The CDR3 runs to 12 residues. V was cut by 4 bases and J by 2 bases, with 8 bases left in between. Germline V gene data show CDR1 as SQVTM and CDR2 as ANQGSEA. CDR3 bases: TGCAGCGTTGGCGGGGGTAACACTGAAGCTTTCTTT. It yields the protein CSVGGGNTEAFF. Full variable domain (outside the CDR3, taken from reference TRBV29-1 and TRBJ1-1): SAVISQKPSRDICQRGTSLTIQCQVDSQVTMMFWYRQQPGQSLTLIATANQGSEATYESGFVIDKFPISRPNLTFSTLTVSNMSPEDSSIYLCSVGGGNTEAFFGQGTRLTVV.

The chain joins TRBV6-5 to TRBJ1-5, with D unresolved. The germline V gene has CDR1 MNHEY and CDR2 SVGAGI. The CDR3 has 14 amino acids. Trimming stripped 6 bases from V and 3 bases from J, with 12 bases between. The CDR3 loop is CASSPDGLNQPQHF. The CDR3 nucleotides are TGTGCCAGCAGCCCTGACGGCCTCAATCAGCCCCAGCATTTT.

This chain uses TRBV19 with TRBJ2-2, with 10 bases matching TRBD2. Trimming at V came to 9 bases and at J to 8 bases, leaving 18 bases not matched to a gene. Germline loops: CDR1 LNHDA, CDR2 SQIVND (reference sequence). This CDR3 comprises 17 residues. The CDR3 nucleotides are TGTGCCAGCAGGTCAGGACTAGCGGCCGCAACGGGGGGGGAGCTGTTTTTT. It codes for CASRSGLAAATGGELFF.

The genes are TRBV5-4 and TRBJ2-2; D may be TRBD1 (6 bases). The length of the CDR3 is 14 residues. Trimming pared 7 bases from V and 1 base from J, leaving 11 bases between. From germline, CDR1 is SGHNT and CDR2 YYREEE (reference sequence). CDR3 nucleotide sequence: TGTGCCAGCCTTGACAGGCGGAACACCGGGGAGCTGTTTTTT. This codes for CASLDRRNTGELFF.

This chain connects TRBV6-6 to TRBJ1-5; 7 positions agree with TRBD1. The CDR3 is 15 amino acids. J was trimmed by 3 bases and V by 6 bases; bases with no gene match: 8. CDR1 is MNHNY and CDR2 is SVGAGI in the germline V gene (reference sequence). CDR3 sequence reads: CASSQGGGFNQPQHF. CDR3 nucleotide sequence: TGTGCCAGCAGCCAGGGGGGAGGGTTCAATCAGCCCCAGCATTTT.

CDR3 sequence reads: CASSSFSGQGSYNEQFF. In DNA form, the CDR3 reads TGTGCCAGCAGCTCATTTTCCGGACAGGGATCCTACAATGAGCAGTTCTTC. The chain combines TRBV7-9 with TRBJ2-1; TRBD1 matches at 8 bases. From germline, CDR1 is SEHNR and CDR2 FQNEAQ (reference sequence). Trimming at V came to 4 bases and at J to 1 base, leaving 9 bases not matched to a gene. This CDR3 contains 17 residues.

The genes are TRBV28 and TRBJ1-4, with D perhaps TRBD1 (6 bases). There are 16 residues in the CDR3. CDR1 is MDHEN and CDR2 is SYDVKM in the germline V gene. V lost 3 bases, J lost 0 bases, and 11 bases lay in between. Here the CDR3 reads CASSLRGAATNEKLFF. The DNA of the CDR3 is TGTGCCAGCAGTTTGCGGGGGGCTGCAACTAATGAAAAACTGTTTTTT.

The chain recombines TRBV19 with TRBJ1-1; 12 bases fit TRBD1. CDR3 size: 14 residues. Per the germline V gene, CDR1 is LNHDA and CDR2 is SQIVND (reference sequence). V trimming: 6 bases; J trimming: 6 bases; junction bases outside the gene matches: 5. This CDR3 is CASSPGQGAAEAFF. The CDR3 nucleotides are TGTGCCAGTAGCCCGGGACAGGGGGCTGCTGAAGCTTTCTTT.

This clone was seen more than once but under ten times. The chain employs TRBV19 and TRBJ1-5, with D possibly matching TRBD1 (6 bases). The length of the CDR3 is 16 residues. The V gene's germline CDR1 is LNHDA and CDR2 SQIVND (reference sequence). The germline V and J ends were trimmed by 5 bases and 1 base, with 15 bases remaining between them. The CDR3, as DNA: TGTGCCAGTAGTCAGGGGACGGGGTCCAGCAATCAGCCCCAGCATTTT. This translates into CASSQGTGSSNQPQHF.

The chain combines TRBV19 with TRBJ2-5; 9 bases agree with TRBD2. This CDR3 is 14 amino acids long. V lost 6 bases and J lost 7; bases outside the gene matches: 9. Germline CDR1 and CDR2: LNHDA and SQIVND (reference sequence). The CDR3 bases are TGTGCCAGTAGCATTAGCGGGAGTTGGGCGACCCAGTACTTC. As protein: CASSISGSWATQYF.

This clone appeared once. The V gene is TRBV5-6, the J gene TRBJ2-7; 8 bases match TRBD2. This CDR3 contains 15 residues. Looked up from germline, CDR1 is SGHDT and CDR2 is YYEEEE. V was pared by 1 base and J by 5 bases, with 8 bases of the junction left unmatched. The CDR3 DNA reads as TGTGCCAGCAGCTTGACCCAGCGGGAGTTCAACGAGCAGTACTTC. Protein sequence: CASSLTQREFNEQYF.

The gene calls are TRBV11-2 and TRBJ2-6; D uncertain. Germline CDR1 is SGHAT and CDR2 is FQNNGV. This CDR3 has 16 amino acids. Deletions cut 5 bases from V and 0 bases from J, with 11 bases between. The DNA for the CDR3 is TGTGCCAGCAGCCCCGGACGGCTCTCTGGGGCCAACGTCCTGACTTTC. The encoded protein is CASSPGRLSGANVLTF.

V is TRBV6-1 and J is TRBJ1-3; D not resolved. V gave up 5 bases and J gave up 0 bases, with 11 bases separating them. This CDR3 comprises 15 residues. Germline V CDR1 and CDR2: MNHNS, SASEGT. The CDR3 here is CASSMGTPSGNTIYF. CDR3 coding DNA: TGTGCCAGCAGTATGGGAACCCCCTCTGGAAACACCATATATTTT.

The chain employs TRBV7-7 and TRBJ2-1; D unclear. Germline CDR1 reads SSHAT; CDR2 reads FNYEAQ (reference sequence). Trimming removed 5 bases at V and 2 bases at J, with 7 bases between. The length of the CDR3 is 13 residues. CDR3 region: CASSPGPYNEQFF. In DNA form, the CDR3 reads TGTGCCAGCAGCCCCGGCCCCTACAATGAGCAGTTCTTC.

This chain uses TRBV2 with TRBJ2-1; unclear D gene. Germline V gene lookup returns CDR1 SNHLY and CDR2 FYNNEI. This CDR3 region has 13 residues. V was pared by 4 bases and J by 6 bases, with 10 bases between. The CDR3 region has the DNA TGTGCCAGCAGTGGACCAGGCGGCAATGAGCAGTTCTTC. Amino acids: CASSGPGGNEQFF. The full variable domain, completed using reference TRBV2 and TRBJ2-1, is EPEVTQTPSHQVTQMGQEVILRCVPISNHLYFYWYRQILGQKVEFLVSFYNNEISEKSEIFDDQFSVERPDGSNFTLKIRSTKLEDSAMYFCASSGPGGNEQFFGPGTRLTVL.

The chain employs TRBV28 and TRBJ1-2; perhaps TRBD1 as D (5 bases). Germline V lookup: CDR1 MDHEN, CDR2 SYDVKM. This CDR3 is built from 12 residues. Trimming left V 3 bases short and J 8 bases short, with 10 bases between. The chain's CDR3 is CASSLGGGGYTF. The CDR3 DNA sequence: TGTGCCAGCAGTTTGGGGGGAGGGGGCTACACCTTC.

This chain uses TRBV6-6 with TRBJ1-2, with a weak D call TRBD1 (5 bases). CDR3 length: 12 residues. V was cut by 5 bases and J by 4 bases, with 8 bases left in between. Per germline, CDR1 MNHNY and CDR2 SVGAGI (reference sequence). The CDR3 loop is CASSTDTYGYTF. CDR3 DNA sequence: TGTGCCAGCAGTACGGACACCTATGGCTACACCTTC.

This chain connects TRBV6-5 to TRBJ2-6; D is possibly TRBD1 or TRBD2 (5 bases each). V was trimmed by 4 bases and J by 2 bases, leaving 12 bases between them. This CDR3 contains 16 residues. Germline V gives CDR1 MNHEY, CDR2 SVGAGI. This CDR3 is CASSSGANPGANVLTF. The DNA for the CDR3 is TGTGCCAGCAGTTCCGGGGCGAACCCTGGGGCCAACGTCCTGACTTTC.

Here the CDR3 reads CASSIGPTRSNQPQHF. As DNA, the CDR3 is TGTGCCAGTAGTATTGGCCCCACTAGGAGCAATCAGCCCCAGCATTTT. This chain uses TRBV19 with TRBJ1-5; D is ambiguous. Germline V CDR1 and CDR2: LNHDA, SQIVND (reference sequence). CDR3 length equals 16 residues. The ends were cut back, 3 bases at V and 1 base at J, with 13 bases in the middle. Filled out from reference TRBV19 and TRBJ1-5, the complete variable domain reads DGGITQSPKYLFRKEGQNVTLSCEQNLNHDAMYWYRQDPGQGLRLIYYSQIVNDFQKGDIAEGYSVSREKKESFPLTVTSAQKNPTAFYLCASSIGPTRSNQPQHFGDGTRLSIL.

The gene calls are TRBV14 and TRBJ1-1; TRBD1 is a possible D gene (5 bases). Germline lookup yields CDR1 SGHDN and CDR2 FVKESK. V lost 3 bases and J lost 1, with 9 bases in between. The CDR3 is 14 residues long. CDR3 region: CASSHLGGNTEAFF. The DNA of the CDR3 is TGTGCCAGCAGCCACCTTGGGGGGAACACTGAAGCTTTCTTT.

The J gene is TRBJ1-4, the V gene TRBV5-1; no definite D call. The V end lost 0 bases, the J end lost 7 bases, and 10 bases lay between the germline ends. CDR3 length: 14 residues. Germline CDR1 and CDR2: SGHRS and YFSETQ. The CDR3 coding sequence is TGCGCCAGCAGCTTGGAAGGGTCTGGTGAAAAACTGTTTTTT. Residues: CASSLEGSGEKLFF.